This TCR beta chain was captured by sequencing in a study of CD4 T cells in relation to SARS-CoV-2 and coronaviruses. Study overall: After 10 days of antigen culture, PBMC TCR beta CDR3s were sequenced. Notes on the study in general: Crossreactivity was assessed only for spike protein, not other viral proteins.

TCRdb keeps only in-frame clones here, not all; method: immunoSEQ multiplex PCR. The sample records tens of thousands of clones, roughly three quarters being singletons. The CDR3 has 16 amino acids. Unmatched junction bases numbered 15, after V lost 5 bases and J lost 8 bases. Germline CDR1 is SEHNR and CDR2 is FQNEAQ (reference sequence). As regards this clone: Its specificity is unknown.

Before the COVID-19 pandemic, during about 2011-2018, CD4+ T cells were taken from unexposed donors. After ten to eleven days of culture, CD4+ T cells were isolated. As cell numbers allowed, unexposed-donor CD4+ T cells faced SARS-CoV-2 S/N and four cold-coronavirus spikes. V usage is TRBV7-9 and J usage is TRBJ1-3, with TRBD1 matching 7 bases. This clonotype was sampled from a human donor in good health. The sequencing input was CD4+ T cells from PBMCs, cultured in vitro. The CDR3 loop is CASSTQDRRPGYTIYF. The CDR3 DNA reads as TGTGCCAGCAGCACCCAGGACAGGCGGCCGGGATACACCATATATTTT.